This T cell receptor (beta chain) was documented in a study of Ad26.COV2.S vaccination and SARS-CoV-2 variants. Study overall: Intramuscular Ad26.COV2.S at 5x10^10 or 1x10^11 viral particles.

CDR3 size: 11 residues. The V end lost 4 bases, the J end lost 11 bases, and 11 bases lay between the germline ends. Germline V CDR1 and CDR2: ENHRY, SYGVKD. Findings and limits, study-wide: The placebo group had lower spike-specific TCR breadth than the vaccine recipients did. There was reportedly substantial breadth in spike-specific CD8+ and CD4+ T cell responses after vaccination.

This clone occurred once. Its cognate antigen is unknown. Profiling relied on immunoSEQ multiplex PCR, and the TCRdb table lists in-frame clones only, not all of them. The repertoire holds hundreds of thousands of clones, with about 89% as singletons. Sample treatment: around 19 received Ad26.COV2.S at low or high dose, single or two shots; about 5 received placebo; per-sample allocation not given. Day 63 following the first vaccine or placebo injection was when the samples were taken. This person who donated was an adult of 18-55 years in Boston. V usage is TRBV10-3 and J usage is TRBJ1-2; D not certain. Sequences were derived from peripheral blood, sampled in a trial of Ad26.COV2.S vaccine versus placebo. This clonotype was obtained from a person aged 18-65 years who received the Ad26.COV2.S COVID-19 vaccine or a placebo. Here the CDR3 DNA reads TGTGCCATCAGTGGCGCATGGTGGTACACCTTC. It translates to CAISGAWWYTF.